This passage covers 19 T cell receptor beta chains from one sample sequenced in a study of cytomegalovirus exposure and HLA in healthy donors (dated by TCRdb to about 2017). The library was generated by the immunoSEQ multiplex PCR assay. TCRdb obtained this table from immuneACCESS and retained in-frame rearrangements with V and J assigned. These tables miss some clones; where compared with another copy, unresolved V genes account for less than half of the shortfall, and the remainder is unexplained. This sample holds 65,000 to 90,000 clones; roughly 96% were observed only once. 3.3% of the sample comes from the top ten. The specimen sequenced was PBMCs. Every receptor here comes from a man aged 18 to 30 in good health and CMV-seronegative.

This clone has only one observation. The chain couples TRBV5-1 to TRBJ2-5; the D gene is possibly TRBD2 (6 bases). The CDR3 spans 14 residues. V lost 3 bases and J 1 base, leaving 10 bases between the germline ends. Germline V gene data show CDR1 as SGHRS and CDR2 as YFSETQ. The CDR3, as DNA: TGCGCCAGCAGCTCCGGGACTTTCCAAGAGACCCAGTACTTC. It is translated as CASSSGTFQETQYF. The full variable domain, in which reference TRBV5-1 and TRBJ2-5 provide the parts outside the CDR3, is KAGVTQTPRYLIKTRGQQVTLSCSPISGHRSVSWYQQTPGQGLQFLFEYFSETQRNKGNFPGRFSGRQFSNSRSEMNVSTLELGDSALYLCASSSGTFQETQYFGPGTRLLVL.

This chain joins TRBV19 and TRBJ1-3, with D perhaps TRBD1 (5 bases). V was shortened by 7 bases and J by 2 bases, with 15 bases between the two germline ends. The CDR3 spans 15 residues. CDR1 LNHDA and CDR2 SQIVND come from the germline V gene (reference sequence). The CDR3 sequence is CASTMGQAPGNTIYF. The CDR3, as DNA: TGTGCCAGTACCATGGGGCAGGCCCCTGGAAACACCATATATTTT.

The table lists this clone with a count of one. The rearrangement joins TRBV19 to TRBJ1-3; no clear D. Between the trimmed V and J ends, which lost 7 bases and 0 bases, there was a span of 10 bases. Germline V gives CDR1 LNHDA, CDR2 SQIVND (reference sequence). The CDR3 spans 14 residues. CDR3 amino acids: CASTLGSSGNTIYF. The CDR3 coding sequence is TGTGCCAGTACTCTTGGTAGCTCTGGAAACACCATATATTTT.

This clone is a singleton in its sample. The V gene is TRBV19, the J gene TRBJ1-1; tentatively, D is TRBD1 (6 bases). This CDR3 is built from 13 residues. Per germline, CDR1 LNHDA and CDR2 SQIVND (reference sequence). V lost 5 bases to trimming and J lost 5 bases, with 12 bases between them. CDR3 in amino acids: CASSLTGGTEAFF. In nucleotides, the CDR3 is TGTGCCAGTAGTTTGACAGGAGGTACTGAAGCTTTCTTT.

This clone has just one count. The V gene is TRBV29-1, the J gene TRBJ1-1; 7 bases are shared with TRBD1. The CDR3 covers 15 residues. Germline V gene data show CDR1 as SQVTM and CDR2 as ANQGSEA. Losses at the gene ends were 7 bases for V and 1 base for J; bases not matched to a gene: 12. CDR3 region: CSAQADRVGNTEAFF. In DNA form, the CDR3 reads TGCAGCGCCCAAGCTGACAGGGTCGGGAACACTGAAGCTTTCTTT.

Only one count was recorded for this clone. This sequence joins TRBV7-3 and TRBJ2-2, with D unresolved. With 5 bases removed from V and 0 bases from J, the gap between germline ends came to 7 bases. CDR1 is SGHTA and CDR2 is FQGTGA in the germline V gene. The CDR3 length is 14 residues. For the CDR3, the DNA is TGTGCCAGCAGCACACAAACGAACACCGGGGAGCTGTTTTTT. The encoded protein is CASSTQTNTGELFF.

CDR3 amino acids: CASSDRVNLAQHF. CDR3 nucleotide sequence: TGTGCCAGCAGCGACAGGGTTAATTTGGCCCAGCATTTT. The rearrangement uses TRBV21-1 and TRBJ1-5; the D call in the table, TRBD1, was not verified against the DNA. TRBV21-1 is a pseudogene segment. This CDR3 has 13 residues.

The rearrangement uses TRBV30 and TRBJ1-2; TRBD1 aligns across 9 bases. Germline V gene lookup returns CDR1 GTSNPN and CDR2 SVGIG (reference sequence). The V and J ends lost 5 bases and 2 bases, in that order; junction bases with no gene match: 6. This CDR3 has 14 amino acids. Written as DNA, the CDR3 is TGTGCCTGGGAGGGGGGACAGGGCAACTATGGCTACACCTTC. Its translation is CAWEGGQGNYGYTF.

This sequence joins TRBV10-3 and TRBJ2-1; D perhaps matches TRBD1 (6 bases). The length of the CDR3 is 15 residues. The V gene's germline CDR1 is ENHRY and CDR2 SYGVKD. V lost 4 bases and J lost 5, with 15 bases in between. The CDR3 nucleotides are TGTGCCATCAGTGGGGAACAGGGACGGGACAATGAGCAGTTCTTC. This codes for CAISGEQGRDNEQFF.

The genes are TRBV6-5 and TRBJ2-1; TRBD2 matches at 9 bases. With 0 bases clipped from V and 6 bases from J, the junction kept 6 bases outside the gene matches. Looked up from germline, CDR1 is MNHEY and CDR2 is SVGAGI. There are 16 residues in the CDR3. CDR3 residues: CASSYSLAGGANEQFF. The CDR3, as DNA: TGTGCCAGCAGTTACTCATTGGCGGGGGGGGCCAATGAGCAGTTCTTC.

The chain links TRBV25-1 to TRBJ2-5; 9 nucleotides agree with TRBD1. CDR1 is MGHDK, CDR2 SYGVNS, per germline. V dropped 1 base and J dropped 4; count of bases not matched to a gene: 4. The CDR3 extends over 15 amino acids. The CDR3 protein is CASSESWTGVETQYF. The CDR3 coding sequence is TGTGCCAGCAGTGAATCTTGGACAGGGGTAGAGACCCAGTACTTC.

The chain recombines TRBV25-1 with TRBJ1-2; D not resolved. The CDR3 consists of 13 residues. Per germline, CDR1 MGHDK and CDR2 SYGVNS. V shed 3 bases and J shed 4 bases, with 9 bases lying between them. The CDR3 loop reads CASSDSRLYGYTF. CDR3 coding DNA: TGTGCCAGCAGTGATAGCCGTCTCTATGGCTACACCTTC.

The chain joins TRBV19 to TRBJ1-5; 9 bases match TRBD1. The CDR3 runs 18 residues. J gave up 0 bases and V 1 base, and 7 bases lay outside the gene matches. The germline gives CDR1 LNHDA, CDR2 SQIVND (reference sequence). The CDR3 is CASSIGGYRGLSNQPQHF. In DNA form, the CDR3 reads TGTGCCAGTAGTATAGGGGGATACAGGGGGCTTAGCAATCAGCCCCAGCATTTT.

J is TRBJ1-3 and V is TRBV13; D is ambiguous. Trimming cost V 5 bases and J 2 bases, with 13 bases left between them. The CDR3 is 15 amino acids. Germline lookup yields CDR1 PRHDT and CDR2 FYEKMQ (reference sequence). CDR3 sequence reads: CASSQRVSPGNTIYF. CDR3 nucleotide sequence: TGTGCCAGCAGCCAGCGGGTGAGTCCTGGAAACACCATATATTTT.

This chain links TRBV27 with TRBJ1-5; D is perhaps TRBD1 (6 bases). Germline V CDR1 and CDR2: MNHEY, SMNVEV (reference sequence). V shed 6 bases and J shed 5 bases, with 23 bases lying between them. The CDR3 is 17 amino acids. CDR3 nucleotides: TGTGCCAGCAGGCCTATTGGACAGCCACTGGGCGATCAGCCCCAGCATTTT. It yields the protein CASRPIGQPLGDQPQHF.

The J gene is TRBJ1-6, the V gene TRBV27; tentatively, D is TRBD1 (6 bases). Germline V gene data show CDR1 as MNHEY and CDR2 as SMNVEV (reference sequence). Trimming removed 6 bases at V and 0 bases at J, with 12 bases between. The CDR3 has 16 residues. The CDR3 region is CASSFDRSSYNSPLHF. The CDR3 nucleotides read TGTGCCAGCAGCTTCGACAGGAGCTCCTATAATTCACCCCTCCACTTT.

The CDR3 DNA reads as TGCGCCAGCAGCAAGACAGGGAACACTGAAGCTTTCTTT. It codes for CASSKTGNTEAFF. V is TRBV5-1 and J is TRBJ1-1; the D gene is possibly TRBD1 (6 bases). The CDR3 loop spans 13 amino acids. Between the trimmed V and J ends, which lost 4 bases and 1 base, there was a span of 8 bases. Germline values: CDR1 SGHRS, CDR2 YFSETQ.

The rearrangement joins TRBV6-5 to TRBJ2-2, with 9 bases that match TRBD1. There are 15 residues in the CDR3. V lost 6 bases to trimming and J lost 8 bases; unmatched junction nucleotides: 10. CDR1 is MNHEY, CDR2 SVGAGI, per germline. The CDR3 is CASRQETGGRGELFF. The CDR3 nucleotides are TGTGCCAGCAGGCAAGAGACAGGGGGTAGAGGGGAGCTGTTTTTT.

This chain uses TRBV28 with TRBJ1-1; D is uncertain. The CDR3 totals 14 residues. CDR1 is MDHEN, CDR2 SYDVKM, per germline. V was clipped by 6 bases and J by 6 bases, with 17 bases between them. The CDR3 coding sequence is TGTGCCAGCAGATTCGGACTTCTATATGCTGAAGCTTTCTTT. Translated: CASRFGLLYAEAFF.